This record covers a single TCR beta chain. This specimen comes from a study of blood T cell repertoires in COVID-19. The germline V gene has CDR1 MNHEY and CDR2 SMNVEV (reference sequence). The CDR3 loop spans 15 amino acids. With V trimmed by 5 bases and J by 3 bases, 9 bases remained unmatched. Clones were read by immunoSEQ multiplex PCR, and TCRdb kept only the in-frame ones, dropping some. The sample yields over 150,000 clones, roughly 90% seen once. This receptor was obtained from a woman aged 55-70 years who had recovered from COVID-19. J is TRBJ1-2 and V is TRBV27; 7 positions match TRBD1. The sample consisted of peripheral blood. CDR3 region: CASSPWDRTDYGYTF. In nucleotides, the CDR3 is TGTGCCAGCAGTCCGTGGGACAGAACCGACTATGGCTACACCTTC.